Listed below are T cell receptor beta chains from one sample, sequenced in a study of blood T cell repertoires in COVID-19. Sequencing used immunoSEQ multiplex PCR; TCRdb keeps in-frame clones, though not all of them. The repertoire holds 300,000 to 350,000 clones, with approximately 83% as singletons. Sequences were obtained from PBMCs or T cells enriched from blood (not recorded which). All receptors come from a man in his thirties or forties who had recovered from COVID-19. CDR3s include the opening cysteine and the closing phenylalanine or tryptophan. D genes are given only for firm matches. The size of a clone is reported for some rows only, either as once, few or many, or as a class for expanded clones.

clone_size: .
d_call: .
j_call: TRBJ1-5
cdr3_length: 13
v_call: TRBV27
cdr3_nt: TGTGCCAGCAGTTCCCAGTACAATCAGCCCCAGCATTTT
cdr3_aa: CASSSQYNQPQHF

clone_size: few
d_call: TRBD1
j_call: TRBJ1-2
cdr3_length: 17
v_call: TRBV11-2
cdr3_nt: TGTGCCAGCAGTCGATTGACAGGGCCCCGTGAATTGAATGGCTACACCTTC
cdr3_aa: CASSRLTGPRELNGYTF

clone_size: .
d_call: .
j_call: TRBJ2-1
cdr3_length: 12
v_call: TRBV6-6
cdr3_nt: TGTGCCAGCAGTTACCGGTTAACCGAGCAGTTCTTC
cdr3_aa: CASSYRLTEQFF

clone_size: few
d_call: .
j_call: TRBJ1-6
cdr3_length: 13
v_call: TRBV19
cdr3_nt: TGTGCCAGTAGAGTTGGAGGGGATTCACCCCTCCACTTT
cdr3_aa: CASRVGGDSPLHF

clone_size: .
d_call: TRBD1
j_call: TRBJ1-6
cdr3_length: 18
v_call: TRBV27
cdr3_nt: TGTGCCAGCAGTTTTGAGGGAAGGGACAGAATTAGTAATTCACCCCTCCACTTT
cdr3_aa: CASSFEGRDRISNSPLHF

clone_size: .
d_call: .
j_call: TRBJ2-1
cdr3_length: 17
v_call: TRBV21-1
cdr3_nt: TGTGCCAGCAGCAAAATCCCTAGCGGGGGGGGTTACAATGAGCAGTTCTTC
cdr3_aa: CASSKIPSGGGYNEQFF

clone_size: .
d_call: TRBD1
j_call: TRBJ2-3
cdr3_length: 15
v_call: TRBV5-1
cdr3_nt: TGCGCCAGCAGCTTAACCATTTCAGGGGGAGATACGCAGTATTTT
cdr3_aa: CASSLTISGGDTQYF

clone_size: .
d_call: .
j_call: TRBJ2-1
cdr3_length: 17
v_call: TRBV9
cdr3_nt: TGTGCCAGCAGCGTAGACTCAGGGTCAGGGCGGTACGTTGAGCAGTTCTTC
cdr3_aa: CASSVDSGSGRYVEQFF

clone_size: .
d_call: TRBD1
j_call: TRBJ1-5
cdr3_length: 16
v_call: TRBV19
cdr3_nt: TGTGCCAGTAGGTTAGACAGGGGATATAGCAATCAGCCCCAGCATTTT
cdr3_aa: CASRLDRGYSNQPQHF

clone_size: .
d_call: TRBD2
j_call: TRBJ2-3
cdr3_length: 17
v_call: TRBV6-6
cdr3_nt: TGTGCCAGCAGTCGCCATTTAGCGGGGGAGAGCACAGATACGCAGTATTTT
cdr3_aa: CASSRHLAGESTDTQYF

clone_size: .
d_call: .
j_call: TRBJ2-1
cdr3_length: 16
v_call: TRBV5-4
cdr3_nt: TGTGCCAGCAGTCCGGGGCCCAGGGGATCCAATGAAGGGCAGTTCTTC
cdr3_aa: CASSPGPRGSNEGQFF

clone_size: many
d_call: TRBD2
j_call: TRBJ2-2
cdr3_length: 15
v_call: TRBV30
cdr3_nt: TGTGCCTGGAGTGTACTAGCGGGGGGCCCCGGGGAGCTGTTTTTT
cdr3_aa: CAWSVLAGGPGELFF

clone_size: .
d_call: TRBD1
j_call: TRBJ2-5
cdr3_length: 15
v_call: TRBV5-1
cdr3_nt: TGCGCCAGCAGCCAAGGATCTACAGGGGGAGAGACCCAGTACTTC
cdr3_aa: CASSQGSTGGETQYF

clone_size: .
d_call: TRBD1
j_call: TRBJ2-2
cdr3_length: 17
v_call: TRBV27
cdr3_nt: TGTGCCAGCAGTTCCCCATTCCGGGGACAGGGGGCCGGGGAGCTGTTTTTT
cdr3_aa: CASSSPFRGQGAGELFF

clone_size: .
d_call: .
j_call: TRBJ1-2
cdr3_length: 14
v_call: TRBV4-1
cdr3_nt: TGCGCCAGCAGCCAAGACGGGGTCTGGAATGGCTACACCTTC
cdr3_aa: CASSQDGVWNGYTF

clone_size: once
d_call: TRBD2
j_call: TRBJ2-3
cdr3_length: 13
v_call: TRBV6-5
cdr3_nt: TGTGCCAGCGGCCGCGGGGGGGCCGATACGCAGTATTTT
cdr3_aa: CASGRGGADTQYF

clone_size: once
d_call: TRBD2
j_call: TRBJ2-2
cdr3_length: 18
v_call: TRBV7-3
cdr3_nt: TGTGCCAGCAGCTTAAGGGAGGCGACTAGCGGAGTCACCGGGGAGCTGTTTTTT
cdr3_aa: CASSLREATSGVTGELFF

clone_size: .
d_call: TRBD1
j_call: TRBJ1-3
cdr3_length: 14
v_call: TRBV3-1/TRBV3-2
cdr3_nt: TGTGCCAGCAGCCAAGAGGGACAGGGGAACACCATATATTTT
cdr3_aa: CASSQEGQGNTIYF

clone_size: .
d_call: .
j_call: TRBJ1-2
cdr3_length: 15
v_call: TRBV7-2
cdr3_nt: TGTGCCAGCAGCTTTAGTCGAGGCTCTAACTATGGCTACACCTTC
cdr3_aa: CASSFSRGSNYGYTF

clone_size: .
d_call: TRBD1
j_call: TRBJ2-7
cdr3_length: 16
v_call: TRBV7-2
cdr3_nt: TGTGCCAGCAGCTTGAGGACAGGGGGGAGCTCCTACGAGCAGTACTTC
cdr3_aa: CASSLRTGGSSYEQYF

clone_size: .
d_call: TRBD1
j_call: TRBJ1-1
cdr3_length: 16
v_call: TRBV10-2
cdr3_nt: TGCGCCAGCAGCGCAAATCGGGACAGGGGATATACTGAAGCTTTCTTT
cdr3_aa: CASSANRDRGYTEAFF

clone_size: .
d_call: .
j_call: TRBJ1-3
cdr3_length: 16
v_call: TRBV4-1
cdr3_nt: TGCGCCAGCAGCCAAGATCAGGGGATAGCTGGAAACACCATATATTTT
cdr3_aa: CASSQDQGIAGNTIYF

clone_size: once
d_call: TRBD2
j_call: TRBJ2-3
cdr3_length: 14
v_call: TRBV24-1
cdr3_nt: TGTGCCACCAGAGGGAGCGGGGGCACAGATACGCAGTATTTT
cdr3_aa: CATRGSGGTDTQYF

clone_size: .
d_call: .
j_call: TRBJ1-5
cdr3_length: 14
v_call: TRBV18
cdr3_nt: TGTGCCAGCTCAGGGGGGGCCCGAAATCAGCCCCAGCATTTT
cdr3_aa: CASSGGARNQPQHF

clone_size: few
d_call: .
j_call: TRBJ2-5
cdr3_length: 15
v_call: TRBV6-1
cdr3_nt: TGTGCCAGCAGTGAAGGGCCCACATACCAAGAGACCCAGTACTTC
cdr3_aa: CASSEGPTYQETQYF